This T cell receptor (beta chain) was captured in a study of beta chain features in type 1 diabetes. General observations from the study: Insertions were fewer and deletions more numerous at VDJ junctions in type 1 diabetes patients. Shorter TCRB CDR3s, moderately but significantly so, marked every one of the four CD4+ subsets in Type 1 diabetes patients.

This clone appeared a few times. Its antigen is not known. Every isolated RNA sample was fully reverse transcribed, so sequencing captured expressed TCRB transcripts. Here immunoSEQ multiplex PCR was the method, and the copy in TCRdb shows in-frame clones only, minus some. This sample carries 300,000 to 350,000 clones, 9.3% of them seen once, and the ten largest clones take about 1%. The CDR3 contains 16 residues. Germline trimming cut 7 bases from V and 4 bases from J; bases unmatched to any gene: 8. CDR1 is LNHDA and CDR2 is SQIVND in the germline V gene (reference sequence). The authors sorted CD4+ naive, central memory, regulatory and stem cell-like memory cells via CD45RO/CCR7/CD25/CD127/CD95/CD27.

The source material was central memory CD4+ T cells from blood. The chain uses TRBV19 and TRBJ2-1; 12 bases agree with TRBD2. The sequence came from a man aged 25-40 years with type 1 diabetes. The CDR3 reads CASTELAGGSYNEQFF. CDR3 nucleotides: TGTGCCAGTACTGAACTAGCGGGGGGCTCATACAATGAGCAGTTCTTC.